This T cell receptor (beta chain) was recovered during a study of beta chain features in type 1 diabetes. About the research overall: No patient-donor differences in age, gender, total cells or subset yield. Study observations and caveats: Type 1 diabetes patients had TCRB CDR3s that were shorter (moderately but significantly so) in all four CD4+ subsets.

Per germline, CDR1 SGHTS and CDR2 YDEGEE. The V gene end was trimmed by 7 bases and the J gene end by 6 bases; junction bases not matched to a gene: 7. The CDR3 sequence is 13 residues long. To note about this clone: No antigen is known for it.

TCRB transcripts that were expressed got sequenced, as all of the isolated RNA had been reverse transcribed. TCRdb's copy holds only in-frame clones and misses some; the assay was immunoSEQ multiplex PCR. The data contain approximately 330,000 clones, more than 9.5% of them singletons. This chain connects TRBV5-8 to TRBJ2-1, with 7 bases identical to TRBD2. This TCR came from a woman under 40 in good health. The sample taken for sequencing was naive CD4+ T cells from blood. The CDR3 DNA reads TGTGCCAGCGCTTTTAGCGGGTTCAATGAGCAGTTCTTC. Translated, it gives CASAFSGFNEQFF.